One and the same sample provided the 21 T cell receptor beta chains below, sequenced in a study of T cell responses to AZD1222 COVID-19 vaccine. Measured with immunoSEQ multiplex PCR; TCRdb has only the in-frame clones, and not every one. Here the sample spans under 200,000 clones, about nine tenths being singletons. The source material was peripheral blood, sampled on day 0 of AZD1222 vaccination. The receptors originated from an adult in good health.

The sample holds a few counts of this clone. The chain has TRBV6-5 and TRBJ2-7; the match to TRBD1 covers 10 bases. V gave up 2 bases and J gave up 4 bases; unmatched junction bases: 2. CDR1 MNHEY and CDR2 SVGAGI come from the germline V gene. The CDR3 covers 14 residues. The CDR3 DNA sequence: TGTGCCAGCAGTTACGCGGGACAGGGGTACGAGCAGTACTTC. This codes for CASSYAGQGYEQYF.

The sample holds a few counts of this clone. The rearrangement joins TRBV11-3 to TRBJ2-2; no definite D call. Germline assignment: CDR1 SGHNT and CDR2 YENEEA. CDR3 length: 13 residues. The V and J ends lost 5 bases and 4 bases respectively, with 8 bases between them. Here the CDR3 reads CASSPYSTGELFF. The CDR3 DNA sequence: TGTGCCAGCAGCCCATACAGCACCGGGGAGCTGTTTTTT.

The chain has TRBV3-1 (or the pseudogene TRBV3-2) and TRBJ1-6; possibly TRBD1 for D (6 bases). The germline V and J ends were trimmed by 6 bases and 5 bases, with 11 bases remaining between them. The CDR3 is 14 residues long. Germline CDR1 and CDR2: LGHDT and YNNKEL (reference sequence). CDR3: CASRQTGNNSPLHF. The DNA for the CDR3 is TGTGCCAGCAGACAGACAGGAAATAATTCACCCCTCCACTTT.

The rearrangement links TRBV16 to TRBJ2-5, with D perhaps assigned TRBD1 or TRBD2 (5 bases each). Looked up from germline, CDR1 is KGHSY and CDR2 is FQNENV. The CDR3 sequence is 18 residues long. Trimming left V 0 bases short and J 3 bases short, with 20 bases between. This CDR3 is CASSQSIAGSGPEETQYF. CDR3 in DNA: TGTGCCAGCAGCCAATCAATAGCAGGGAGCGGCCCGGAAGAGACCCAGTACTTC.

The V gene is TRBV7-8, the J gene TRBJ2-2, with 14 bases aligning to TRBD2. Germline CDR1 SGHVS, CDR2 FQNEAQ. This CDR3 has 18 residues. The V and J ends lost 2 bases and 7 bases, in that order; junction bases with no gene match: 9. The CDR3 nucleotides are TGTGCCAGCAGCTTAACGGGGGGACTAGCGGGAGTCGGCGGGGAGCTGTTTTTT. Translated, it gives CASSLTGGLAGVGGELFF.

The V gene is TRBV5-4, the J gene TRBJ2-5, with D possibly TRBD2 on 6 matching bases. The CDR3 sequence is 14 residues long. The V and J ends lost 7 bases and 4 bases respectively, with 17 bases between them. The germline V gene has CDR1 SGHNT and CDR2 YYREEE (reference sequence). The CDR3 loop reads CASGAGGSSETQYF. The CDR3 bases are TGTGCCAGCGGTGCCGGGGGTTCGTCAGAGACCCAGTACTTC.

This chain joins TRBV4-2 and TRBJ1-4; D remains unclear. The CDR3 spans 15 residues. The V and J ends lost 5 bases and 0 bases respectively, with 10 bases between them. Germline assignment: CDR1 LGHNA and CDR2 YNFKEQ. The CDR3 reads CASSIFSPTNEKLFF. In DNA form, the CDR3 reads TGTGCCAGCAGCATTTTCTCCCCAACTAATGAAAAACTGTTTTTT.

The table lists this clone with a count of one. V and J are TRBV28 and TRBJ1-3, with a weak D call TRBD1 (5 bases). With 1 base removed from V and 4 bases from J, the gap between germline ends came to 17 bases. The CDR3 covers 17 residues. Germline CDR1 is MDHEN and CDR2 is SYDVKM. As DNA, the CDR3 is TGTGCCAGCAGTTTATCGGGGGGGGGAGTATTCGGAAACACCATATATTTT. Its translation: CASSLSGGGVFGNTIYF.

This chain links TRBV20-1 with TRBJ2-7; possibly TRBD1 for D (5 bases). Germline V gene sequence: CDR1 DFQATT, CDR2 SNEGSKA (reference sequence). This CDR3 comprises 11 residues. Trimming removed 6 bases at V and 3 bases at J, with 9 bases between. The CDR3 sequence: CSAVTDYEQYF. The CDR3 region has the DNA TGCAGTGCGGTGACAGACTACGAGCAGTACTTC.

The gene calls are TRBV6-2 or TRBV6-3 and TRBJ2-3, with 8 bases matching TRBD1. The CDR3 extends over 14 amino acids. CDR1 is MNHEY, CDR2 SVGEGT, per germline. J was trimmed by 6 bases and V by 4 bases; bases with no gene match: 6. The CDR3 nucleotides read TGTGCCAGCAGTTTGGAGACAGGGGAGGATACGCAGTATTTT. This gives the protein CASSLETGEDTQYF.

The gene calls are TRBV7-9 and TRBJ1-2, with D uncertain. This CDR3 contains 14 residues. Germline CDR1 SEHNR, CDR2 FQNEAQ (reference sequence). Deletions cut 1 base from V and 4 bases from J, with 10 bases between. CDR3 loop: CASSLGSLPYGYTF. CDR3 DNA: TGTGCCAGCAGCTTAGGATCGCTCCCCTATGGCTACACCTTC.

The chain employs TRBV6-5 and TRBJ1-2, with 8 bases fitting TRBD1. With V trimmed by 0 bases and J by 8 bases, 11 bases remained unmatched. CDR3 size: 16 residues. The germline V gene has CDR1 MNHEY and CDR2 SVGAGI. The CDR3 DNA is TGTGCCAGCAGTTACTCGAATGGCTGGACAGGGAAGGGCTACACCTTC. This encodes CASSYSNGWTGKGYTF.

The chain links TRBV7-2 to TRBJ2-3; D is unclear. V dropped 5 bases and J dropped 0 bases, with 15 bases sitting between them. The CDR3 has 16 residues. In germline, CDR1 is SGHTA, CDR2 FQGNSA. The chain's CDR3 is CASSRLGPGSTDTQYF. CDR3 DNA: TGTGCCAGCAGCCGGTTGGGTCCCGGGAGCACAGATACGCAGTATTTT.

This clone was observed once. This rearrangement joins TRBV28 to TRBJ2-5; 12 nucleotides match TRBD2. Trimming at V came to 6 bases and at J to 5 bases, leaving 10 bases not matched to a gene. Germline CDR1 MDHEN, CDR2 SYDVKM. CDR3 length: 16 amino acids. This CDR3 is CASSPGRLAGVETQYF. The CDR3 DNA reads as TGTGCCAGCAGCCCCGGCCGACTAGCGGGAGTTGAGACCCAGTACTTC.

The J gene is TRBJ2-5, the V gene TRBV5-1, with D possibly TRBD2 on 5 matching bases. Per the germline V gene, CDR1 is SGHRS and CDR2 is YFSETQ. Trimming cost V 4 bases and J 5 bases, with 24 bases left between them. The length of the CDR3 is 17 residues. The DNA for the CDR3 is TGCGCCAGCAGCCCCTCCGCCGGGCCTGCTGGCGGGGAGACCCAGTACTTC. This translates into CASSPSAGPAGGETQYF.

This chain connects TRBV11-3 to TRBJ2-3; D gene uncertain. Germline V CDR1 and CDR2: SGHNT, YENEEA. The CDR3 contains 13 residues. The germline V and J ends were trimmed by 3 bases and 4 bases, with 8 bases remaining between them. The chain's CDR3 is CASSLARADTQYF. The CDR3 DNA follows: TGTGCCAGCAGCTTGGCAAGGGCAGATACGCAGTATTTT. The variable domain in full, completed from reference TRBV11-3 and TRBJ2-3, reads EAGVVQSPRYKIIEKKQPVAFWCNPISGHNTLYWYLQNLGQGPELLIRYENEEAVDDSQLPKDRFSAERLKGVDSTLKIQPAELGDSAVYLCASSLARADTQYFGPGTRLTVL.

This rearrangement joins TRBV5-1 to TRBJ1-3; a weak D match, TRBD1 (6 bases). Trimming took off 3 bases at V and 5 bases at J, with 18 bases between the two ends. Germline CDR1 SGHRS, CDR2 YFSETQ. The CDR3 is 16 residues long. CDR3 amino acids: CASSSGQSLARNTIYF. The DNA of the CDR3 is TGCGCCAGCAGCTCCGGACAGAGTTTGGCTAGAAACACCATATATTTT.

The chain joins TRBV27 to TRBJ1-5, with D perhaps matching TRBD1 (6 bases). Germline CDR1 reads MNHEY; CDR2 reads SMNVEV (reference sequence). Trimming cost V 3 bases and J 3 bases, with 12 bases left between them. CDR3 length equals 15 residues. CDR3 sequence: CASSLTTGHNQPQHF. The CDR3 bases are TGTGCCAGCAGTTTGACGACAGGTCACAATCAGCCCCAGCATTTT.

This chain connects TRBV12-5 to TRBJ2-7; 13 bases align to TRBD2. CDR1 and CDR2 (germline): LGHNT, FRNRAP. Trimming removed 3 bases from V and 5 bases from J; junction bases left unmatched: 4. CDR3 length equals 15 residues. In DNA, the CDR3 is TGTGCTAGTGGTTTTGGGACTAGCGGGATCAACGAGCAGTACTTC. It is translated as CASGFGTSGINEQYF. Filled out from reference TRBV12-5 and TRBJ2-7, the complete variable domain reads DARVTQTPRHKVTEMGQEVTMRCQPILGHNTVFWYRQTMMQGLELLAYFRNRAPLDDSGMPKDRFSAEMPDATLATLKIQPSEPRDSAVYFCASGFGTSGINEQYFGPGTRLTVT.

The chain recombines TRBV29-1 with TRBJ1-2, with 10 bases fitting TRBD1. The V gene end was trimmed by 3 bases and the J gene end by 8 bases; junction bases not matched to a gene: 3. CDR1 is SQVTM, CDR2 ANQGSEA, per germline. This CDR3 has 12 amino acids. The CDR3 DNA sequence: TGCAGCGTTGATGAGACAGGGGGCGGCTACACCTTC. Its translation: CSVDETGGGYTF.

Remarks on this clone: The junction departs from the called germline gene at one end, perhaps through a read error. The J gene is TRBJ2-2, the V gene TRBV5-5, with TRBD2 matching over 7 bases. This CDR3 has 15 amino acids. CDR1 is SGHKS, CDR2 YYEKEE, per germline (reference sequence). CDR3 bases: TGTGCCAGCAGCTTCGGCGGGAGAGGCACCGGGGAGCTGCTTTTT. Amino acid sequence: CASSFGGRGTGELLF.